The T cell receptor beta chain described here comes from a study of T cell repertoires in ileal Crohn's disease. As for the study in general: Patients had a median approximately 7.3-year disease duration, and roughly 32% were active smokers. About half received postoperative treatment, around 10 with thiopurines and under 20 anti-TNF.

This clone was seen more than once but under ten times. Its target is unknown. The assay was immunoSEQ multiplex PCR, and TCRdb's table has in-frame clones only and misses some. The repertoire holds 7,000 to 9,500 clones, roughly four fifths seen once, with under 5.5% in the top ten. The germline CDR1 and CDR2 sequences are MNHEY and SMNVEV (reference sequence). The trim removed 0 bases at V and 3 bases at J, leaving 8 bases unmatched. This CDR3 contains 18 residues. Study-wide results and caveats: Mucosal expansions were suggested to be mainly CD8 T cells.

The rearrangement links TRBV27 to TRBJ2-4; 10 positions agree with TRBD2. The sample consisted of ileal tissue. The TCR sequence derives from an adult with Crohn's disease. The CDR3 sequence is CASSLSGLAGVNKNIQYF. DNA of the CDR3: TGTGCCAGCAGTTTATCTGGTCTAGCGGGAGTCAACAAAAACATTCAGTACTTC.